This T cell receptor beta chain was recorded in a study of blood T cell repertoires in COVID-19. Study-level background: The samples span acute and convalescent COVID-19 from the United States, Italy and Spain. PBMCs, B-cell-depleted T cells, or T cells were the source of the cDNA or gDNA that made up the material.

Per the original methods: Estimation of nucleated cell counts was performed using reference gene primer amplification. Assay: immunoSEQ multiplex PCR; the TCRdb copy retains only in-frame clones and omits some. That table furnishes V, J and clone size, whereas the DNA furnished D and trimming. The table shows around 130,000 clones, with roughly 90% occurring only once. Trimming removed 0 bases at V and 0 bases at J, with 11 bases between. CDR1 is KGHSH and CDR2 is LQKENI in the germline V gene. The CDR3 runs 16 residues. This TCR derives from a man between 45 and 60 years old with active or convalescent COVID-19. Source material: peripheral blood. This chain connects TRBV18 to TRBJ1-1; D possibly corresponds to TRBD1 (6 bases). Written as DNA, the CDR3 is TGTGCCAGCTCACCACCAAGAGGACAGATGAACACTGAAGCTTTCTTT. Translated: CASSPPRGQMNTEAFF. The full variable domain, its missing parts supplied by reference TRBV18 and TRBJ1-1, is NAGVMQNPRHLVRRRGQEARLRCSPMKGHSHVYWYRQLPEEGLKFMVYLQKENIIDESGMPKERFSAEFPKEGPSILRIQQVVRGDSAAYFCASSPPRGQMNTEAFFGQGTRLTVV.